A selection of T cell receptor beta chains follows, all from one sample in a study of T cell changes during pregnancy in multiple sclerosis. Clones were read by immunoSEQ multiplex PCR, and TCRdb kept only the in-frame ones, dropping some. There are about 67,000 clones in the sample; about nine tenths occur only once, and approximately 1.5% lies in the top ten. Sample: peripheral blood, taken in the second trimester of pregnancy. All receptors derive from a female donor with multiple sclerosis, enrolled in a pregnancy study. CDR3s include the opening cysteine and the closing phenylalanine or tryptophan. A D gene is named only where the DNA matches it firmly. Size is stated for part of the rows, as once, few or many counts, or as a class when the clone is expanded.

TRBV4-3	TRBD1	14	TRBJ2-7	.	CASSQGTEEYEQYF	TGCGCCAGCAGCCAGGGGACAGAGGAGTACGAGCAGTACTTC
TRBV29-1	TRBD1	19	TRBJ1-2	once	CSVPWDADRVSSGNYGYTF	TGCAGCGTCCCCTGGGACGCGGACAGGGTAAGTTCGGGTAACTATGGCTACACCTTC
TRBV27	.	18	TRBJ2-6	.	CASSFFSGSDSGANVLTF	TGTGCCAGCAGTTTCTTCTCGGGGTCCGACTCTGGGGCCAACGTCCTGACTTTC
TRBV21-1	.	12	TRBJ2-4	.	CASSTHTSIQYF	TGTGCCAGCAGCACACACACCTCCATTCAGTACTTC
TRBV9	.	18	TRBJ2-6	.	CASGVGVGGVSGANVLTF	TGTGCCAGCGGGGTGGGTGTAGGCGGGGTCTCTGGGGCCAACGTCCTGACTTTC
TRBV4-2	.	13	TRBJ2-1	.	CASSQGAYNEQFF	TGTGCTAGCAGCCAAGGAGCCTACAATGAGCAGTTCTTC
TRBV14	.	14	TRBJ1-3	.	CASRLMASGNTIYF	TGTGCCAGCAGGCTTATGGCATCTGGAAACACCATATATTTT
TRBV2	TRBD1	13	TRBJ1-1	few	CASSEGRGLAAFF	TGTGCCAGCAGTGAAGGCAGGGGGCTGGCAGCTTTCTTT
TRBV6-4	.	12	TRBJ1-1	.	CASRTGSNEAFF	TGTGCCAGCAGGACAGGTTCTAATGAAGCTTTCTTT
TRBV30	.	14	TRBJ1-1	.	CAWLRVSINTEAFF	TGTGCCTGGCTCAGGGTCTCAATAAACACTGAAGCTTTCTTT
TRBV10-2	TRBD2	13	TRBJ2-3	.	CASGLAGEDTQYF	TGCGCCAGTGGACTAGCGGGAGAAGATACGCAGTATTTT
TRBV5-4	TRBD1	16	TRBJ2-7	.	CASSQDLKGAAYEQYF	TGTGCCAGCAGCCAAGATCTCAAGGGGGCAGCCTACGAGCAGTACTTC
TRBV6-5	.	15	TRBJ2-2	.	CASTPGPEHTGELFF	TGTGCCAGCACTCCAGGGCCCGAGCACACCGGGGAGCTGTTTTTT
TRBV7-9	.	15	TRBJ2-1	.	CASSLSRAGDNEQFF	TGTGCCAGCAGCTTAAGTCGCGCAGGGGACAATGAGCAGTTCTTC
TRBV6-5	.	13	TRBJ1-1	once	CASSLQGITEAFF	TGTGCCAGCAGCCTACAGGGTATCACTGAAGCTTTCTTT
TRBV29-1	.	10	TRBJ2-3	.	CSATLNAQYF	TGCAGCGCCACGCTAAACGCGCAGTATTTT
TRBV6-1	.	14	TRBJ2-7	.	CASRADRNSYEQYF	TGTGCCAGCAGGGCAGACAGGAACTCCTACGAGCAGTACTTC
TRBV10-3	TRBD1	15	TRBJ1-5	.	CAISESGQGGQPQHF	TGTGCCATCAGTGAGTCGGGACAGGGGGGGCAGCCCCAGCATTTT
TRBV9	TRBD2	16	TRBJ2-3	once	CASSVSTGRATDTQYF	TGTGCCAGCAGCGTAAGCACCGGGAGGGCCACAGATACGCAGTATTTT
TRBV13	.	13	TRBJ2-7	.	CASSLGPRTEQYF	TGTGCCAGCAGCTTAGGCCCTCGTACAGAGCAGTACTTC
TRBV5-1	.	14	TRBJ1-3	once	CASSWDNSGNTIYF	TGCGCCAGCAGTTGGGACAACTCTGGAAACACCATATATTTT
TRBV7-8	.	14	TRBJ1-2	once	CASSPQPDMYGYTF	TGTGCCAGCAGCCCTCAACCTGACATGTATGGCTACACCTTC
TRBV4-3	.	14	TRBJ2-1	.	CASSQNEGYNEQFF	TGCGCCAGCAGCCAAAATGAGGGATACAATGAGCAGTTCTTC
TRBV27	TRBD2	15	TRBJ2-1	.	CASTPGTSGYNEQFF	TGTGCCAGCACCCCCGGGACTAGCGGATACAATGAGCAGTTCTTC